The source of this T cell receptor beta chain is a study of shared clonotypes between healthy human individuals. Across the whole study: Per-donor plates numbered three CD4 naive, three CD4 memory, two CD8 naive and one CD8 memory.

Notes on this clone: Its matching antigen is unknown.

The sorted-subset replicate PCRs were given around 200 ng DNA, which is 30,000 to 35,000 T cell genomes. Profiled with immunoSEQ multiplex PCR; TCRdb holds only in-frame clones, not every one. The repertoire consists of 1.4 million or so clones, with less than 99% occurring once and the leading ten covering about 0.35%. Germline assignment: CDR1 WNHNN and CDR2 SYGVQD (reference sequence). The CDR3 is 13 amino acids. Between the trimmed V and J ends, which lost 5 bases and 0 bases, there was a span of 6 bases. Study outcomes and limitations: Limited genetic and exposure-history diversity came from having few donors. The generation probabilities recorded for non-shared clonotypes fell below those of clonotypes shared by all four donors.

This receptor was taken from a man aged 25-40 years in good health. The genes are TRBV10-1 and TRBJ2-3; D unclear. Sequencing used naive CD4+ T cells sorted from blood. The subset was: CD45RA+ positively selected. CDR3 protein: CASSRTSTDTQYF. The DNA for the CDR3 is TGCGCCAGCAGTCGAACTAGCACAGATACGCAGTATTTT.